This TCR beta chain was obtained from a study of human T cells and chemical hapten exposure. The overall study: Small discrepancies in pooled library volume mainly accounted for the varying TCR yields per sample.

Original processing methods: Ranging from about 23,224 to 750,000, TCR counts per sample had a median value of around 94,000. In TCRdb, the RACE reads were re-called with MiXCR into one record per CDR3 protein. These V and J calls derive from TCRdb rather than the authors' analysis. The sample carries over 95,000 distinct CDR3 sequences, 12% recorded once. Germline loops: CDR1 MDHEN, CDR2 SYDVKM. The CDR3 runs 17 residues. The ends were cut back, 1 base at V and 0 bases at J, with 12 bases in the middle. On this clonotype itself: The target antigen is unknown.

The sample's time point: patch test 1, 2 weeks after DPC sensitization. Described treatment: therapeutic diphenylcyclopropenone sensitization with weekly scalp DPC. Findings and limits, study-wide: Sensitizing with DPC caused no change in TCRs above 1 in 1000 frequency.

The sample was whole blood, taken in connection with sensitization to the hapten diphenylcyclopropenone (DPC). The rearrangement uses TRBV28 and TRBJ2-2; D gene unclear. The receptor was derived from a woman aged 40 to 50 with alopecia areata. Some clones in this sample may be carry-over from other donors' samples. The CDR3 reads CASSLSGYASNTGELFF. The DNA for the CDR3 is TGTGCCAGCAGTTTATCCGGCTACGCTTCGAACACCGGGGAGCTGTTTTTT.